The rows below give T cell receptor beta chains drawn from one sample of a study of T cell repertoires in cytomegalovirus infection. These TCRs are of unknown antigen specificity. Each CDR3 protein gets one entry after TCRdb re-called the reads with MiXCR. Of around 770,000 distinct CDR3 sequences in the sample, 25% to 30% were seen once. This sample comprised cultured CD8+ T cells from PBMCs, obtained from culture after CMV antigen stimulation. All receptors derive from a human donor in good health (CMV status not recorded). Some clones in this sample may be carry-over from other donors' samples. The CDR3 runs from the conserved cysteine through the conserved F or W. The D gene is left open where the match is weak. Clone size is given for some rows only: seen once, a few or many times, or a class if the clone is expanded.

d_call j_call v_call clone_size cdr3_aa cdr3_nt
- TRBJ2-4 TRBV7-9 - CASSTTAASLAKNIQYF TGTGCCAGCAGCACAACCGCAGCCAGCCTAGCCAAAAACATTCAGTACTTC
TRBD1 TRBJ2-5 TRBV7-9 few CASSLVTGVSEETQYF TGTGCCAGCAGCTTAGTTACAGGGGTCTCCGAAGAGACCCAGTACTTC
TRBD1 TRBJ2-4 TRBV5-7 - CASSTWDRVGNIQYF TGTGCCAGCAGCACCTGGGACAGGGTGGGAAACATTCAGTACTTC
TRBD2 TRBJ2-3 TRBV12-3/TRBV12-4 - CASSAVAGASTDTQYF TGTGCCAGCAGTGCTGTAGCGGGGGCCTCCACAGATACGCAGTATTTT
TRBD1 TRBJ2-7 TRBV7-9 - CASSHRDRGDEQYF TGTGCCAGCAGCCACCGGGACAGGGGTGACGAGCAGTACTTC
TRBD1 TRBJ2-7 TRBV7-2 many CASSQHRDSSYEQYF TGTGCCAGCAGCCAGCATCGGGACAGTTCCTACGAGCAGTACTTC
- TRBJ2-7 TRBV7-9 many CASSPKQGRAYEQYF TGTGCCAGCAGCCCCAAACAGGGTCGAGCCTACGAGCAGTACTTC
- TRBJ1-1 TRBV19 - CASSVTVSTEAFF TGTGCCAGTAGTGTGACAGTGAGCACTGAAGCTTTCTTT
- TRBJ2-1 TRBV4-1 many CASSHRGYNEQFF TGCGCCAGCAGCCACCGGGGCTACAATGAGCAGTTCTTC
- TRBJ1-5 TRBV19 few CASTAWDTSNQPQHF TGTGCCAGTACAGCGTGGGACACTAGCAATCAGCCCCAGCATTTT
TRBD2 TRBJ2-3 TRBV2 once CTSSSPYGLAADTQYF TGTACCAGCAGTTCCCCTTACGGACTAGCCGCGGATACGCAGTATTTT
- TRBJ2-2 TRBV12-3/TRBV12-4 few CASSASHRLFF TGTGCCAGCAGTGCGTCCCATAGGCTGTTTTTT
- TRBJ2-7 TRBV25-1 few CASSAPGEQYF TGTGCCAGCAGTGCTCCGGGAGAGCAGTACTTC
- TRBJ1-2 TRBV7-8 - CASSLRGAGYGYTF TGTGCCAGCAGCTTGCGGGGGGCGGGATATGGCTACACCTTC